This T cell receptor beta chain was recovered during a study of human T cells and chemical hapten exposure. Time point noted: pre-sensitization, week 0. Treatment noted: therapeutic diphenylcyclopropenone sensitization with weekly scalp DPC. Each donor was an alopecia patient between 18 and 70 years of age who qualified for DPC. Looked up from germline, CDR1 is SGDLS and CDR2 is YYNGEE. The CDR3 consists of 14 residues. V shed 2 bases and J 7 bases; nucleotides not matched to a gene: 2. Remarks on this clonotype: Its antigen is unidentified.

The study's findings and limits: Patch test score tracked positively with PT1 expanded TCR counts.

TCRdb analysed the RACE reads with MiXCR anew, one entry per CDR3 protein. This table holds roughly 250,000 distinct CDR3 sequences, about 9% found once. The chain has TRBV9 and TRBJ1-4; TRBD1 agrees at 10 bases. The sample in question was whole blood, obtained in connection with sensitization to the hapten diphenylcyclopropenone (DPC). The receptor comes from a woman aged 40 to 50 with alopecia areata. Some clones in this sample may be carry-over from other donors' samples. The CDR3 DNA follows: TGTGCCAGCAGCGTGGGGACAGGGGTTGAAAAACTGTTTTTT. Translation: CASSVGTGVEKLFF.